This T cell receptor (beta chain) was recovered during a study of sequential checkpoint blockade in melanoma. Looking at the study overall: Arm A got nivolumab then ipilimumab; arm B the reverse, 1:1. After both sequences, patients received maintenance nivolumab.

Generated by immunoSEQ multiplex PCR, the TCRdb table keeps only in-frame clones and is missing some. The repertoire consists of around 18,000 clones, with around 70% occurring once and the leading ten covering around 32%. Germline CDR1 is SGDLS and CDR2 is YYNGEE. The CDR3 has 16 residues. Trimming took 0 bases from V and 3 from J; bases not matched to a gene: 3. Treatment given: randomized to nivolumab then ipilimumab (arm A) or the reverse (arm B). No patient had prior DNA-damaging chemotherapy. Sorted cells were live CD3+CD8+, lacking CD19 and CD56, from PBMCs. The sample was CD8+ T cells sorted from blood (inferred from file names), taken from a patient given nivolumab and ipilimumab in sequence. This clonotype was sampled from a human donor with melanoma. The chain employs TRBV9 and TRBJ2-1, with 10 bases fitting TRBD2. This CDR3 is CASSVVGLAVYNEQFF. The CDR3 DNA sequence: TGTGCCAGCAGCGTAGTTGGACTAGCGGTCTACAATGAGCAGTTCTTC.